Each of the 4 T cell receptor beta chains below was sequenced from the same sample in a study of blood T cell repertoires in COVID-19. TCRdb's copy holds only in-frame clones and misses some; the assay was immunoSEQ multiplex PCR. This table holds about 250,000 clones, about 83% found once. Sample: PBMCs or T cells enriched from blood (not recorded which). The receptors stem from a woman aged 40 to 50 who had been exposed to COVID-19.

The V gene is TRBV5-4, the J gene TRBJ2-7, with 7 nucleotides matching TRBD1. Germline-derived CDR1 and CDR2 are SGHNT and YYREEE (reference sequence). J was trimmed by 3 bases and V by 4 bases; bases with no gene match: 4. The CDR3 is 13 residues long. For the CDR3, the DNA is TGTGCCAGCAGCCGACAGGGTAGCTACGAGCAGTACTTC. This gives the protein CASSRQGSYEQYF.

This clone was counted only a few times. The chain recombines TRBV28 with TRBJ2-1; 14 bases agree with TRBD2. The CDR3 runs to 14 residues. Trimming cost V 5 bases and J 9 bases; bases outside gene matches: 3. Per the germline V gene, CDR1 is MDHEN and CDR2 is SYDVKM. CDR3 coding DNA: TGTGCCAGCAGTGGACTAGCGGGGGGTATTGAGCAGTTCTTC. Protein: CASSGLAGGIEQFF.

The J gene is TRBJ1-1, the V gene TRBV9; D not resolved. V was trimmed by 6 bases and J by 3 bases, leaving 12 bases between them. Germline CDR1 and CDR2: SGDLS and YYNGEE. There are 13 residues in the CDR3. The CDR3 nucleotides read TGTGCCAGCAATGGAGGCACTCACACTGAAGCTTTCTTT. Translating gives CASNGGTHTEAFF.

This clone turned up a few times. The chain combines TRBV28 with TRBJ1-6; no firm D call. The CDR3 length is 15 residues. Germline V gene lookup returns CDR1 MDHEN and CDR2 SYDVKM. V shed 10 bases and J shed 9 bases, with 22 bases lying between them. The CDR3 sequence: CATRAAGARGSPLHF. The CDR3, as DNA: TGTGCCACCCGTGCGGCGGGAGCCAGAGGTTCACCCCTCCACTTT.